Listed here are 5 T cell receptor beta chains from one sample, sequenced in a study of T cells after posttransplantation cyclophosphamide. Sequencing used immunoSEQ multiplex PCR; TCRdb keeps in-frame clones, though not all of them. Listed for the sample are 35,000 to 45,000 clones, none seen a single time. Sequencing was done on a sample of PBMCs. These receptors all come from a man aged 35 to 55 in good health, CMV-negative, and a related stem cell transplant donor.

This clone appeared many times. This sequence joins TRBV14 and TRBJ2-7; perhaps TRBD1 as D (6 bases). Trimming shortened V by 1 base and J by 3 bases, and 10 bases separated the two germline ends. Germline V gene data show CDR1 as SGHDN and CDR2 as FVKESK. The CDR3 contains 14 residues. CDR3: CASSQAQGRYEQYV. Written as DNA, the CDR3 is TGTGCCAGCAGCCAAGCGCAGGGGCGCTACGAGCAGTACGTC.

This clone was counted at least ten times. The DNA for the CDR3 is TGTGCCAGCAGCCCCGGGACAGGGGGAGGCGGCTACACCTTC. Protein product: CASSPGTGGGGYTF. The rearrangement joins TRBV5-4 to TRBJ1-2; 11 bases map to TRBD1. The CDR3 contains 14 residues. After removal of 4 bases from V and 8 bases from J, the junction contained 7 bases not matched to a gene. Germline V gene sequence: CDR1 SGHNT, CDR2 YYREEE (reference sequence).

This clone was picked up many times. J is TRBJ2-3 and V is TRBV19; 8 nucleotides agree with TRBD2. V dropped 4 bases and J dropped 0; count of bases not matched to a gene: 3. This CDR3 comprises 15 residues. Germline assignment: CDR1 LNHDA and CDR2 SQIVND (reference sequence). CDR3 nucleotides: TGTGCCAGTAGTAGGGCTAGCGGGAGCACAGATACGCAGTATTTT. This sequence encodes CASSRASGSTDTQYF.

This clone was counted many times. V usage is TRBV11-2 and J usage is TRBJ2-7; perhaps TRBD1 as D (6 bases). The germline V gene encodes CDR1 SGHAT and CDR2 FQNNGV. The CDR3 runs to 15 residues. Trimming removed 3 bases at V and 2 bases at J, with 14 bases between. The CDR3 region is CASSFGQGPTYEQYV. The CDR3 DNA sequence: TGTGCCAGCAGCTTTGGGCAGGGGCCAACCTACGAGCAGTACGTC.

This clone was recorded at least ten times. This rearrangement joins TRBV5-1 to TRBJ1-3, with D possibly TRBD1 on 6 matching bases. The CDR3 length is 15 residues. Germline V gene lookup returns CDR1 SGHRS and CDR2 YFSETQ. With 0 bases removed from V and 4 bases from J, the gap between germline ends came to 11 bases. CDR3 DNA sequence: TGCGCCAGCAGCTTGGTGGCAGGGGCGGGAAACACCATATATTTT. It is translated as CASSLVAGAGNTIYF.